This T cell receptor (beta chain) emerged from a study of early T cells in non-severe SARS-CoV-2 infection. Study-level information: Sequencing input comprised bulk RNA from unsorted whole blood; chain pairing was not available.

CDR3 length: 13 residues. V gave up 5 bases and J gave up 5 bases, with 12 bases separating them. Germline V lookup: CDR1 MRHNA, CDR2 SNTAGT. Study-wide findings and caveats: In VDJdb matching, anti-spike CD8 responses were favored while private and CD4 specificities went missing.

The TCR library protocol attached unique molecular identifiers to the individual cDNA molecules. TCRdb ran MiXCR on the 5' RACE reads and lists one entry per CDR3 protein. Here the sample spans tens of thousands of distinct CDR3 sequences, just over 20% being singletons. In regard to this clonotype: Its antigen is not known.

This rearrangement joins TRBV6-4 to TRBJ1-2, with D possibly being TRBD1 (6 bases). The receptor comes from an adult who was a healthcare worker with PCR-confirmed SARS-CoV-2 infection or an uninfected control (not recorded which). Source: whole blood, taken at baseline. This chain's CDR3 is CASSPQGSYGYTF. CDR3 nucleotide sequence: TGTGCCAGCAGTCCTCAGGGGTCGTATGGCTACACCTTC.